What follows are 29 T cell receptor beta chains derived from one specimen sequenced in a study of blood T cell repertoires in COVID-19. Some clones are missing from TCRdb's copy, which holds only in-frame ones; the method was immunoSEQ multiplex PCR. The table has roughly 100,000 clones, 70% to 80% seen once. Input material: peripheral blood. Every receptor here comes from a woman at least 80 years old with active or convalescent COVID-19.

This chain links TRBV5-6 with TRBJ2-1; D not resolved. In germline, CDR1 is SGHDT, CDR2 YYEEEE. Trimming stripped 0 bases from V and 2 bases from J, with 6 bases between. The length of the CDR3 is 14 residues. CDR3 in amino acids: CASSLEQTYNEQFF. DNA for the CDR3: TGTGCCAGCAGCTTGGAACAGACCTACAATGAGCAGTTCTTC.

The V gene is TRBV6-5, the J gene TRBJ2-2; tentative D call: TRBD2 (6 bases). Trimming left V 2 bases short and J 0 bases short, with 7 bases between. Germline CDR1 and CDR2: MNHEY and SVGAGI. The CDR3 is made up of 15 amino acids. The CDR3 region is CASSYERANTGELFF. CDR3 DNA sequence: TGTGCCAGCAGTTACGAGCGGGCGAACACCGGGGAGCTGTTTTTT.

The CDR3 DNA reads as TGTGCCAGCAGCCAAACCATTAGCGGGATAAACACCGGGGAGCTGTTTTTT. Translated: CASSQTISGINTGELFF. The chain links TRBV9 to TRBJ2-2, with TRBD2 matching 8 bases. Germline-derived CDR1 and CDR2 are SGDLS and YYNGEE. V shed 4 bases, J shed 2 bases, and the junction held 10 bases outside the gene matches. The CDR3 extends over 17 amino acids.

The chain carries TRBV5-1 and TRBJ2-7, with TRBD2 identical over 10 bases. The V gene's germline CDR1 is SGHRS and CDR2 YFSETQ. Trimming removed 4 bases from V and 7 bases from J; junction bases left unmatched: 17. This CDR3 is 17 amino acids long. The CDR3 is CASSPLGEREGLFEQYF. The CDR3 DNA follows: TGCGCCAGCAGCCCCCTCGGCGAGCGGGAGGGCCTTTTTGAGCAGTACTTC.

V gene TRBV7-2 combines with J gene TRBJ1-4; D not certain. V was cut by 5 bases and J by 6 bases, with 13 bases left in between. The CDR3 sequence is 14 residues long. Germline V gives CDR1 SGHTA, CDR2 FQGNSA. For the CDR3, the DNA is TGTGCCAGCAGCCTTACACCGGGAGATGAAAAACTGTTTTTT. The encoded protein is CASSLTPGDEKLFF.

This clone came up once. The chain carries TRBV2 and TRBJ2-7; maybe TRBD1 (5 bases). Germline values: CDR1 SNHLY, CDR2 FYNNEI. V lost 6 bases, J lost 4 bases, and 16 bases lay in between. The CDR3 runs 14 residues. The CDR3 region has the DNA TGTGCCAGCAGCAAAGCCCCCAGGGTATACGAGCAGTACTTC. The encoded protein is CASSKAPRVYEQYF.

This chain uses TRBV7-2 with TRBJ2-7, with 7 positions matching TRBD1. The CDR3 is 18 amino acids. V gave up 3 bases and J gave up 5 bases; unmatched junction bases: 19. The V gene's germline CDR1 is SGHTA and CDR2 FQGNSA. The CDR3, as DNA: TGTGCCAGCAGCTTCCTCCCGGCCACATCTGACAGGGTCGACGAGCAGTACTTC. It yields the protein CASSFLPATSDRVDEQYF.

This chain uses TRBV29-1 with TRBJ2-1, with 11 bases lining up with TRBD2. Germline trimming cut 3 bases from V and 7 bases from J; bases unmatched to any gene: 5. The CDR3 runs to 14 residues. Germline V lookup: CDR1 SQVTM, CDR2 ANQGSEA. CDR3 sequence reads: CSVDRLAGGNEQFF. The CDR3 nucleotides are TGCAGCGTTGATAGGCTAGCGGGAGGAAATGAGCAGTTCTTC.

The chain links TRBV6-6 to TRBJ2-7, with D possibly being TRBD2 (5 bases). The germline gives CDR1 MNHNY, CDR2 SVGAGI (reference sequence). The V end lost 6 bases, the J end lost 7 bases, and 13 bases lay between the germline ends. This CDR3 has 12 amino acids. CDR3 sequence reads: CASSPTSYEQYF. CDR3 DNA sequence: TGTGCCAGCAGCCCCACTAGTTATGAGCAGTACTTC.

The CDR3 DNA sequence: TGTGCCAGCAGTGATAGCGGGAGAGGCTCCTACAATGAGCAGTTCTTC. It codes for CASSDSGRGSYNEQFF. The V and J genes are TRBV6-1 and TRBJ2-1; 9 positions agree with TRBD2. This CDR3 contains 16 residues. The V segment lost 3 bases and the J segment 0 bases; nucleotides outside the gene matches: 3. Germline V CDR1 and CDR2: MNHNS, SASEGT.

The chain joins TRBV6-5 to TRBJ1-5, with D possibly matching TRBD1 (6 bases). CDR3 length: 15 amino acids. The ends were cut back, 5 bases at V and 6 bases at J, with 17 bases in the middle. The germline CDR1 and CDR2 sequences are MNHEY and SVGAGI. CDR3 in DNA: TGTGCCAGCAGTCGACAACAGGGTTTCGGTCAGCCCCAGCATTTT. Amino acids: CASSRQQGFGQPQHF.

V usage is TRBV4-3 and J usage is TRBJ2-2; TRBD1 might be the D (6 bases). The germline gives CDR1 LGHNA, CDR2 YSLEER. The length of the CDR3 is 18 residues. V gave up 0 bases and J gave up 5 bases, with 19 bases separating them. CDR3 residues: CASSQDPYRAQDTGELFF. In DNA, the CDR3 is TGCGCCAGCAGCCAAGACCCTTACAGGGCCCAGGATACCGGGGAGCTGTTTTTT.

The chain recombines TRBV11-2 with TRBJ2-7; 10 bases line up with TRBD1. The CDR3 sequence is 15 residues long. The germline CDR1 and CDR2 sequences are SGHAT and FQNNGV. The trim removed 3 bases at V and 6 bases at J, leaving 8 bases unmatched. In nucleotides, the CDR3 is TGTGCCAGCAGCTTCCTCCGGGACAGGGGACGCGAGCAGTACTTC. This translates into CASSFLRDRGREQYF.

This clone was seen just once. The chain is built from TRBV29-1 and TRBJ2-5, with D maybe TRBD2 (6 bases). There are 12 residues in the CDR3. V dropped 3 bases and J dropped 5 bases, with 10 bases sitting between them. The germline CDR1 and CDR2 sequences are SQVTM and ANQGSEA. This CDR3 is CSVDAGWETQYF. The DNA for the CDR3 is TGCAGCGTTGATGCGGGGTGGGAGACCCAGTACTTC.

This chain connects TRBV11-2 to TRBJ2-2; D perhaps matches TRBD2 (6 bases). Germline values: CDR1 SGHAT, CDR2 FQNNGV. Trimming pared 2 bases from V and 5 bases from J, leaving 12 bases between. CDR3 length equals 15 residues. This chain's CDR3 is CASSLSGSFTGELFF. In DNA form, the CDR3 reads TGTGCCAGCAGCTTATCCGGGAGTTTTACCGGGGAGCTGTTTTTT.

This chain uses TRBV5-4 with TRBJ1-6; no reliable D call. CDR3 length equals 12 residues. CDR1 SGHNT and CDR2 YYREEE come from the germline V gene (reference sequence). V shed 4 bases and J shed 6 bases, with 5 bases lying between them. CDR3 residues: CASSAPNSPLHF. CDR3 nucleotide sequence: TGTGCCAGCAGCGCGCCTAATTCACCCCTCCACTTT.

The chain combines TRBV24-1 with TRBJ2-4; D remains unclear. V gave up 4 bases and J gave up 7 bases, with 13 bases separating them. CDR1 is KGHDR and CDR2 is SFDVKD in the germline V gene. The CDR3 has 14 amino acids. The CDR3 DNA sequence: TGTGCCACCAGTGACCCATGGGTCGGGAACATTCAGTACTTC. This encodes CATSDPWVGNIQYF.

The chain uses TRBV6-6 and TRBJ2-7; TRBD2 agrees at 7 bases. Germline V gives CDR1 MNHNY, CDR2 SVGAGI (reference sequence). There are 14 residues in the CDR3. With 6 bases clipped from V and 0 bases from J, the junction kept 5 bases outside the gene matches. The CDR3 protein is CASRGLESSYEQYF. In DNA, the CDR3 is TGTGCCAGCAGAGGACTAGAGTCCTCCTACGAGCAGTACTTC.

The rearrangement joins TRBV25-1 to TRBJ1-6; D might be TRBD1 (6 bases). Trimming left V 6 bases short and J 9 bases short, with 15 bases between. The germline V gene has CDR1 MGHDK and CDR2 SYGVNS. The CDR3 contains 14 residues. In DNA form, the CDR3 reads TGTGCCAGCAGGTTACAGGGATTTGGTTCACCCCTCCACTTT. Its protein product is CASRLQGFGSPLHF.

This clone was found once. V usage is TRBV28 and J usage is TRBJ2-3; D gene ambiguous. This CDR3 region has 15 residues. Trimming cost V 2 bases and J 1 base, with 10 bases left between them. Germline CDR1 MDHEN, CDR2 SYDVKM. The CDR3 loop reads CASSLKLPGTDTQYF. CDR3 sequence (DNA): TGTGCCAGCAGTTTAAAACTACCCGGCACAGATACGCAGTATTTT.

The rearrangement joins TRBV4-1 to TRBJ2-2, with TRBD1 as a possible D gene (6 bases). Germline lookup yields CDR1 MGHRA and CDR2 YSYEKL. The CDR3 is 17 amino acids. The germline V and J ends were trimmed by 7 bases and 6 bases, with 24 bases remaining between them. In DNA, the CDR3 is TGCGCCAGCACCGTAATGCCCTCCGGGACATATGCCGGGGAGCTGTTTTTT. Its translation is CASTVMPSGTYAGELFF.

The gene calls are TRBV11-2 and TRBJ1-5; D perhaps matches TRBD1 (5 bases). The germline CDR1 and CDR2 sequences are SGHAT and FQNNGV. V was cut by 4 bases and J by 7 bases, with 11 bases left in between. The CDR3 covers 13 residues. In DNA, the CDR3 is TGTGCCAGCAGCTCGGGGGTGGGGCAGCCCCAGCATTTT. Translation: CASSSGVGQPQHF. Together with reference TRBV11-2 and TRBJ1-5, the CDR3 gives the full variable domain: EAGVAQSPRYKIIEKRQSVAFWCNPISGHATLYWYQQILGQGPKLLIQFQNNGVVDDSQLPKDRFSAERLKGVDSTLKIQPAKLEDSAVYLCASSSGVGQPQHFGDGTRLSIL.

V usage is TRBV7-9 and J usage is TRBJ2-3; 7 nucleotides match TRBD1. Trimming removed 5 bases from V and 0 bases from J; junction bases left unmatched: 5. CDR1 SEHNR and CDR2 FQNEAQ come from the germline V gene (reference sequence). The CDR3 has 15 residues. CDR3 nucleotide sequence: TGTGCCAGCAGCACAACAGGGGTCAGCACAGATACGCAGTATTTT. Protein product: CASSTTGVSTDTQYF.

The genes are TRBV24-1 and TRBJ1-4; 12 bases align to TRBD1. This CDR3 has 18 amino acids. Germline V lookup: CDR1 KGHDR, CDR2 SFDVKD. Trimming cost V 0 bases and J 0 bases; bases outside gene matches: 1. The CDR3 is CATSDLGTGGATNEKLFF. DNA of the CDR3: TGTGCCACCAGTGATTTGGGGACAGGGGGCGCAACTAATGAAAAACTGTTTTTT.

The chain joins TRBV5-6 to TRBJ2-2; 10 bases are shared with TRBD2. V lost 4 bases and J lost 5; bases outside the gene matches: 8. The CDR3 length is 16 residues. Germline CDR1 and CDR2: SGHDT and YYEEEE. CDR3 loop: CASSLILAGLTGELFF. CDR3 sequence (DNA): TGTGCCAGCAGCCTGATACTAGCGGGATTGACCGGGGAGCTGTTTTTT.

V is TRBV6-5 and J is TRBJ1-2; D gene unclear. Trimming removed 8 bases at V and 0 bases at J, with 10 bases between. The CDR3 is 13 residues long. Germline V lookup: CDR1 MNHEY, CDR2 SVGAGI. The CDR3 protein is CASVQNTNYGYTF. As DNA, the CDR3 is TGTGCCAGCGTCCAGAACACTAACTATGGCTACACCTTC.

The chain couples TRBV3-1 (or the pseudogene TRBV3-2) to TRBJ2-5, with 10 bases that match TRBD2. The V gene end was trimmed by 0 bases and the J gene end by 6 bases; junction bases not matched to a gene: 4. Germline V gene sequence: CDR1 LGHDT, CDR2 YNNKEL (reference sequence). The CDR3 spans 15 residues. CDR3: CASSQDKLAGKTQYF. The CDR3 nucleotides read TGTGCCAGCAGCCAAGATAAACTAGCGGGGAAGACCCAGTACTTC.

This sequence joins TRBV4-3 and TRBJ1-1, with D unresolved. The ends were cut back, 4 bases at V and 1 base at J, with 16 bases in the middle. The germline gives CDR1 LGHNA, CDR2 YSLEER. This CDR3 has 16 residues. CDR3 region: CASSPNHEGWNTEAFF. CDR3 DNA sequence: TGCGCCAGCAGCCCAAACCACGAGGGCTGGAACACTGAAGCTTTCTTT.

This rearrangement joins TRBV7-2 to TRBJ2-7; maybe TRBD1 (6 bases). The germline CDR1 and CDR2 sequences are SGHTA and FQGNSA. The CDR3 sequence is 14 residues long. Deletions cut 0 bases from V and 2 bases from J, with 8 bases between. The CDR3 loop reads CASSLAPGAYEQYF. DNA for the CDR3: TGTGCCAGCAGCTTAGCACCAGGGGCCTACGAGCAGTACTTC.